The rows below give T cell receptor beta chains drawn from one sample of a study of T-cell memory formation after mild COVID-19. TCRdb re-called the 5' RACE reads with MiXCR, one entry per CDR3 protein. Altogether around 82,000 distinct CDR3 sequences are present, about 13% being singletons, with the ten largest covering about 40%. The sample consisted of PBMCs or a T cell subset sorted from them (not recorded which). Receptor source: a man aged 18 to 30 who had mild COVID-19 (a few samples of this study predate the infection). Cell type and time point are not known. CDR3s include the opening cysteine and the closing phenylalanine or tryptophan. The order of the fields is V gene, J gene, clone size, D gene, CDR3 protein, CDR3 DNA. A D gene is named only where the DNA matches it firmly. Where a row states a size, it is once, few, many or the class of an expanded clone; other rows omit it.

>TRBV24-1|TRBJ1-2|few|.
CATSDSGGSYGYTF
TGTGCCACCAGTGATTCCGGGGGGAGCTATGGCTACACCTTC
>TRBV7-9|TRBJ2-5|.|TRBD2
CASSSGTSGGETQYF
TGTGCCAGCAGCTCCGGGACTAGCGGGGGGGAGACCCAGTACTTC
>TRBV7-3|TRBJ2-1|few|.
CASSSIANDEQFF
TGTGCCAGCAGCTCGATTGCTAATGACGAGCAGTTCTTC
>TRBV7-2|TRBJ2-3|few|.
CASSRASRSRGTDTQYF
TGTGCCAGCAGCCGAGCCTCCCGTAGCAGGGGCACAGATACGCAGTATTTT
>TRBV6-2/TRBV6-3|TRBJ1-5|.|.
CASSYSPDQPQHF
TGTGCCAGCAGTTACTCTCCTGATCAGCCCCAGCATTTT
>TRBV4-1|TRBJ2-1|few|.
CASSQRTVSNNEQFF
TGCGCCAGCAGCCAAAGGACAGTCTCTAACAATGAGCAGTTCTTC
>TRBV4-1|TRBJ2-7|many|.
CASSQDREPYEQYF
TGCGCCAGCAGCCAAGACAGGGAGCCCTACGAGCAGTACTTC
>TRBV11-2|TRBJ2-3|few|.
CASSLGGHSTDTQYF
TGTGCCAGCAGCTTAGGTGGCCATAGCACAGATACGCAGTATTTT
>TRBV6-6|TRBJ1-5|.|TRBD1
CASSYADRAQPQHF
TGTGCCAGCAGTTACGCGGACAGGGCTCAGCCCCAGCATTTT
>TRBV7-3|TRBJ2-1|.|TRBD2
CASSRTGLAGGQAYNEQFF
TGTGCCAGCAGCCGCACGGGACTAGCGGGGGGGCAGGCCTACAATGAGCAGTTCTTC
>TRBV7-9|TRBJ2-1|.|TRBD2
CASSGRTSHDNEQFF
TGTGCCAGCAGCGGACGGACTAGCCACGACAATGAGCAGTTCTTC
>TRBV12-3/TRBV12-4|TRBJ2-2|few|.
CASGPLAGELFF
TGTGCCAGCGGGCCATTGGCCGGGGAGCTGTTTTTT
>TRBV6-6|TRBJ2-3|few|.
CASSYPPTDTQYF
TGTGCCAGCAGTTACCCACCCACAGATACGCAGTATTTT
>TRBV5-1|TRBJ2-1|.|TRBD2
CASSARGGYNEQFF
TGCGCCAGCAGCGCCCGGGGGGGGTACAATGAGCAGTTCTTC
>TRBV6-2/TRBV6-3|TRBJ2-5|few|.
CASSPRFQETQYF
TGTGCCAGCAGTCCCCGCTTCCAAGAGACCCAGTACTTC
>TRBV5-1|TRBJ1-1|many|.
CASTAGPEAFF
TGCGCCAGCACGGCGGGACCTGAAGCTTTCTTT
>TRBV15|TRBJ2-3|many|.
CATSRAGIQGTDTQYF
TGTGCCACCAGCAGAGCGGGGATACAGGGAACAGATACGCAGTATTTT